The 10 T cell receptor beta chains reported below all come from one sample, sequenced in a study of T-cell memory formation after mild COVID-19. TCRdb ran MiXCR on the 5' RACE reads and lists one entry per CDR3 protein. In the table there are hundreds of thousands of distinct CDR3 sequences, around 15% of which are singletons. The sequenced sample consisted of PBMCs or a T cell subset sorted from them (not recorded which). The receptors here all came from a young man who had mild COVID-19 (a few samples of this study predate the infection). Cell type and time point are not known.

This clonotype was seen ten or more times. The chain uses TRBV7-8 and TRBJ2-7; weak D call: TRBD1 (6 bases). V gave up 5 bases and J gave up 0 bases, with 14 bases separating them. CDR1 SGHVS and CDR2 FQNEAQ come from the germline V gene. The CDR3 runs 15 residues. The CDR3 loop is CASSRDRTNSYEQYF. The CDR3 DNA reads as TGTGCCAGCAGCCGCGACAGGACCAACTCCTACGAGCAGTACTTC.

This chain uses TRBV5-1 with TRBJ2-3; D ambiguous. The length of the CDR3 is 14 residues. Per germline, CDR1 SGHRS and CDR2 YFSETQ. The V gene lost 0 bases and the J gene lost 3 bases, with 8 bases spanning the gap. For the CDR3, the DNA is TGCGCCAGCAGCTTGGGGGCGGTGACAGATACGCAGTATTTT. Residues: CASSLGAVTDTQYF.

There are a few counts of this clonotype. The CDR3 is CSVEDPEGTVYEQYF. The CDR3 nucleotides are TGCAGCGTTGAAGATCCGGAAGGGACCGTCTACGAGCAGTACTTC. The chain employs TRBV29-1 and TRBJ2-7, with D possibly called TRBD1 or TRBD2 (5 bases each). The CDR3 sequence is 15 residues long. The V end lost 0 bases, the J end lost 3 bases, and 15 bases lay between the germline ends. Germline CDR1 SQVTM, CDR2 ANQGSEA.

This clonotype has only a few counts. This rearrangement joins TRBV5-1 to TRBJ2-1; 8 nucleotides match TRBD1. CDR1 is SGHRS, CDR2 YFSETQ, per germline. With V trimmed by 4 bases and J by 9 bases, 9 bases remained unmatched. CDR3 length: 14 amino acids. The CDR3 DNA sequence: TGCGCCAGCAGCCACGGACAGGGTAAGGGTGAGCAGTTCTTC. Translation: CASSHGQGKGEQFF.

This clonotype was seen only a few times. The chain joins TRBV5-5 to TRBJ1-2, with D possibly TRBD1 on 5 matching bases. The CDR3 runs 12 residues. Trimming stripped 2 bases from V and 7 bases from J, with 9 bases between. The germline V gene encodes CDR1 SGHKS and CDR2 YYEKEE (reference sequence). This CDR3 reads CASSLGQVGYTF. The CDR3 DNA reads TGTGCCAGCAGCTTAGGACAAGTTGGCTACACCTTC.

The chain employs TRBV20-1 and TRBJ2-5; D may match TRBD1 or TRBD2 (5 bases each). Germline V lookup: CDR1 DFQATT, CDR2 SNEGSKA (reference sequence). CDR3 length equals 14 residues. Between the trimmed V and J ends, which lost 3 bases and 0 bases, there was a span of 11 bases. The CDR3 DNA follows: TGCAGTGCTAGTGGTGAGGGGTACCAAGAGACCCAGTACTTC. Translation gives CSASGEGYQETQYF.

This clonotype came up a few times. This chain uses TRBV14 with TRBJ1-1, with 8 positions matching TRBD1. With 4 bases clipped from V and 8 bases from J, the junction kept 3 bases outside the gene matches. CDR3 length: 12 amino acids. Germline CDR1 SGHDN, CDR2 FVKESK. CDR3 DNA sequence: TGTGCCAGCAGCCCCCGGGACAGGGAAGCTTTCTTT. It translates to CASSPRDREAFF.

This clonotype was counted many times. The CDR3 here is CAWSVPGAGYGYTF. CDR3 coding DNA: TGTGCCTGGAGTGTACCCGGAGCTGGCTATGGCTACACCTTC. The J gene is TRBJ1-2, the V gene TRBV30, with D unresolved. This CDR3 contains 14 residues. V was cut by 0 bases and J by 4 bases, with 12 bases left in between. Germline CDR1 GTSNPN, CDR2 SVGIG (reference sequence).

The chain is built from TRBV25-1 and TRBJ2-4; D unresolved. Trimming cost V 11 bases and J 0 bases, with 11 bases left between them. The germline gives CDR1 MGHDK, CDR2 SYGVNS. This CDR3 region has 13 residues. For the CDR3, the DNA is TGTGCCGTTACGAGTTTAGCCAAAAACATTCAGTACTTC. Encoded protein: CAVTSLAKNIQYF.

This clonotype was seen a few times. The DNA of the CDR3 is TGTGCCAGCAGTTTGGGGACAGGAATGGGGGGAGAAGGCTACACCTTC. Translated, it gives CASSLGTGMGGEGYTF. The V and J genes are TRBV12-3 or TRBV12-4 and TRBJ1-2, with 8 nucleotides matching TRBD1. With V trimmed by 3 bases and J by 8 bases, 14 bases remained unmatched. This CDR3 comprises 16 residues.